This T cell receptor (beta chain) was recovered during a study of regulatory T cells in long-lasting Graves disease. This clonotype was picked up many times. The antigen remains undetermined. Both iRepertoire HTBI primers and Arm-PCR of CDR3 regions were used to build the TCR beta libraries. Per the authors' pipeline: Overall, samples carried over 60 TRBV and around 13 TRBJ segments. TCRdb re-called the multiplex PCR reads through MiXCR, storing one row per CDR3 protein. TCRdb, not the authors, supplied the V and J calls. The sample yields a few hundred thousand distinct CDR3 sequences, around a fifth seen once. General study results and limits: Whereas about a thousand public clonotypes were shared by new patients, persistent patients shared more, at a few thousand. Patients with persistent Graves' had lower TCR diversity than newly diagnosed patients. Owing to a sample size that was small, accuracy may have been reduced.

The germline V and J ends were trimmed by 3 bases and 2 bases, with 13 bases remaining between them. This CDR3 has 15 amino acids. Germline V gene sequence: CDR1 MNHNS, CDR2 SASEGT. Time point in this sample: persistent/refractory GD, antithyroid drugs over 5 years with positive TRAb. Scientists built the TCR library using RNA that was extracted from PBMCs. The source material was peripheral blood mononuclear cells (PBMCs), sampled when the disease was refractory, from a patient treated with antithyroid drugs. The chain uses TRBV6-1 and TRBJ1-1, with D possibly being TRBD1 (6 bases). The sequence was obtained from a female donor with Graves disease. The CDR3 spells CASSEAQGRNTEAFF. The DNA of the CDR3 is TGTGCCAGCAGTGAGGCACAGGGCCGCAACACTGAAGCTTTCTTT.